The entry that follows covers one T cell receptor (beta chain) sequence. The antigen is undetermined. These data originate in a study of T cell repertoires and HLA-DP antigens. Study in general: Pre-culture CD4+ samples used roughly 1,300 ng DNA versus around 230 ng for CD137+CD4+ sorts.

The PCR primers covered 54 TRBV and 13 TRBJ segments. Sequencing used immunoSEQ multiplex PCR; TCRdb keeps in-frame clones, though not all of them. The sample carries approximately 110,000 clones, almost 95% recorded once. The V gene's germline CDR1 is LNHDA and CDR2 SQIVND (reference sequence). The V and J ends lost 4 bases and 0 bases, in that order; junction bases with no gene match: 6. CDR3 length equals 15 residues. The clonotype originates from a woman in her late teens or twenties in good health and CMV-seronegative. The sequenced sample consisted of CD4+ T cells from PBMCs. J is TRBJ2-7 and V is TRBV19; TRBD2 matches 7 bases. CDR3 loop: CASSRLAVSSYEQYF. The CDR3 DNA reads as TGTGCCAGTAGTAGACTAGCCGTTAGCTCCTACGAGCAGTACTTC.